A single sample is the source of the 21 T cell receptor beta chains below, sequenced in a study of control samples from healthy donors and cancer patients. Sequenced by immunoSEQ multiplex PCR; TCRdb stores in-frame clones only, minus some. The data show roughly 14,000 clones, with approximately 77% seen just once and 17% held by the top ten. The specimen was formalin-fixed, paraffin-embedded tissue. The origin of the receptors is a female donor with lung cancer.

The genes are TRBV12-3 or TRBV12-4 and TRBJ1-5; 8 bases map to TRBD1. This CDR3 comprises 12 residues. Germline trimming cut 6 bases from V and 6 bases from J; bases unmatched to any gene: 1. CDR3 DNA sequence: TGTGCCAGCAGCAGGGGGCGTCAGCCCCAGCATTTT. Protein sequence: CASSRGRQPQHF.

The chain links TRBV6-4 to TRBJ1-2; 8 positions agree with TRBD1. Per the germline V gene, CDR1 is MRHNA and CDR2 is SNTAGT. With V trimmed by 2 bases and J by 5 bases, 7 bases remained unmatched. The CDR3 totals 15 residues. This CDR3 is CASSDLGDRKYGYTF. CDR3 DNA sequence: TGTGCCAGCAGTGACCTTGGGGACAGGAAATATGGCTACACCTTC.

The chain couples TRBV18 to TRBJ1-3; D gene unclear. The CDR3 has 13 amino acids. The ends were cut back, 2 bases at V and 4 bases at J, with 6 bases in the middle. The germline gives CDR1 KGHSH, CDR2 LQKENI. In nucleotides, the CDR3 is TGTGCCAGCTCACCAAGAGCGGGAAACACCATATATTTT. This gives the protein CASSPRAGNTIYF.

The V call is TRBV11-3, the J call TRBJ1-5; D not certain. Germline CDR1 reads SGHNT; CDR2 reads YENEEA. The V and J ends lost 5 bases and 5 bases respectively, with 16 bases between them. The CDR3 is 15 amino acids. CDR3 sequence reads: CASSPLGGYDQPQHF. In DNA form, the CDR3 reads TGTGCCAGCAGCCCTTTGGGAGGATACGATCAGCCCCAGCATTTT. Full variable domain (remainder filled in from reference TRBV11-3 and TRBJ1-5): EAGVVQSPRYKIIEKKQPVAFWCNPISGHNTLYWYLQNLGQGPELLIRYENEEAVDDSQLPKDRFSAERLKGVDSTLKIQPAELGDSAVYLCASSPLGGYDQPQHFGDGTRLSIL.

In this sample, this clone turned up once. The chain is built from TRBV6-4 and TRBJ2-1; 9 bases agree with TRBD2. From germline, CDR1 is MRHNA and CDR2 SNTAGT. With 0 bases clipped from V and 9 bases from J, the junction kept 6 bases outside the gene matches. This CDR3 spans 15 amino acids. The CDR3 DNA reads as TGTGCCAGCAGTGACTCAGGGGGAGCGGGGGGTGAGCAGTTCTTC. This gives the protein CASSDSGGAGGEQFF.

V and J are TRBV3-1 (or the pseudogene TRBV3-2) and TRBJ2-2; the D gene is possibly TRBD1 (5 bases). Trimming left V 3 bases short and J 0 bases short, with 11 bases between. The CDR3 is 16 amino acids. The germline V gene encodes CDR1 LGHDT and CDR2 YNNKEL (reference sequence). CDR3 nucleotides: TGTGCCAGCAGCCATACAGACAGCGCGAACACCGGGGAGCTGTTTTTT. This gives the protein CASSHTDSANTGELFF.

The chain carries TRBV12-1 and TRBJ1-2; TRBD1 was called by the table and not checked on the DNA. TRBV12-1 is flagged as a pseudogene. This CDR3 is 16 amino acids long. This chain's CDR3 is CASSLRAGTVTYGYTF. CDR3 DNA sequence: TGTGCCAGCAGCTTAAGAGCCGGGACAGTCACATATGGCTACACCTTC.

The V gene is TRBV5-8, the J gene TRBJ2-7, with D perhaps TRBD1 (6 bases). The CDR3 covers 14 residues. Germline V gene data show CDR1 as SGHTS and CDR2 as YDEGEE. Trimming stripped 3 bases from V and 1 base from J, with 11 bases between. The CDR3 spells CASSYGGGSYEQYF. DNA for the CDR3: TGTGCCAGCAGCTATGGGGGCGGATCCTACGAGCAGTACTTC.

The chain is built from TRBV3-1 (or the pseudogene TRBV3-2) and TRBJ2-5; D is ambiguous. Germline V lookup: CDR1 LGHDT, CDR2 YNNKEL (reference sequence). The V gene lost 0 bases and the J gene lost 5 bases, with 7 bases spanning the gap. The CDR3 is made up of 13 amino acids. CDR3 nucleotides: TGTGCCAGCAGCCAAGATAGCTGGGAGACCCAGTACTTC. Translation: CASSQDSWETQYF.

The chain joins TRBV25-1 to TRBJ2-7; D is perhaps TRBD1 (6 bases). Trimming cost V 5 bases and J 4 bases, with 12 bases left between them. Germline V gives CDR1 MGHDK, CDR2 SYGVNS. This CDR3 is 13 amino acids long. This CDR3 is CASSLQGRYEQYF. The CDR3 coding sequence is TGTGCCAGCAGTCTACAGGGTCGGTACGAGCAGTACTTC.

This clone was detected a few times. This chain uses TRBV13 with TRBJ1-3; 10 bases fit TRBD1. The J segment lost 9 bases and the V segment lost 3 bases, leaving 8 bases of the junction unmatched. The CDR3 is 15 amino acids. From germline, CDR1 is PRHDT and CDR2 FYEKMQ (reference sequence). The DNA for the CDR3 is TGTGCCAGCAGCTTGGACAGGGGGATCAGGAGCACCATATATTTT. It encodes CASSLDRGIRSTIYF.

This chain's CDR3 is CASSGQSNSNQPQHF. CDR3 DNA: TGTGCCAGCAGTGGACAGAGTAATAGCAATCAGCCCCAGCATTTT. The V call is TRBV2, the J call TRBJ1-5; a possible D gene is TRBD1 (5 bases). The V gene's germline CDR1 is SNHLY and CDR2 FYNNEI. Trimming took off 4 bases at V and 0 bases at J, with 10 bases between the two ends. The CDR3 has 15 residues.

The V and J genes are TRBV27 and TRBJ1-6; TRBD1 aligns across 9 bases. The CDR3 contains 16 residues. The trim removed 7 bases at V and 7 bases at J, leaving 11 bases unmatched. Germline loops: CDR1 MNHEY, CDR2 SMNVEV (reference sequence). Written as DNA, the CDR3 is TGTGCCAGCAACTCTCTAGGACAGGGGACGAATTCACCCCTCCACTTT. Protein sequence: CASNSLGQGTNSPLHF.

Only a few counts were recorded for this clone. V usage is TRBV11-1 and J usage is TRBJ2-3; a possible D gene is TRBD1 (5 bases). This CDR3 is 13 amino acids long. V lost 7 bases and J 1 base, leaving 9 bases between the germline ends. The V gene's germline CDR1 is SGHAT and CDR2 FQDESV (reference sequence). As DNA, the CDR3 is TGTGCCAGCAACAGGATCGGCACAGATACGCAGTATTTT. It is translated as CASNRIGTDTQYF.

This clone appeared a single time. The chain uses TRBV3-1 (or the pseudogene TRBV3-2) and TRBJ1-2; 7 nucleotides align to TRBD1. Germline V gene data show CDR1 as LGHDT and CDR2 as YNNKEL (reference sequence). The V segment lost 4 bases and the J segment 7 bases; nucleotides outside the gene matches: 9. The CDR3 totals 14 residues. The CDR3 region is CASSLGQALFGYTF. The CDR3 DNA follows: TGTGCCAGCAGCCTAGGACAGGCCCTGTTTGGCTACACCTTC.

This clone was seen only once. The rearrangement uses TRBV12-3 or TRBV12-4 and TRBJ1-2; possible D gene TRBD1, 6 bases. This CDR3 comprises 13 residues. Trimming left V 6 bases short and J 4 bases short, with 12 bases between. This chain's CDR3 is CASSHTRGYGYTF. CDR3 coding DNA: TGTGCCAGCAGCCATACCAGGGGCTATGGCTACACCTTC.

The V and J genes are TRBV5-1 and TRBJ1-5; D call uncertain. The CDR3 has 15 residues. Germline loops: CDR1 SGHRS, CDR2 YFSETQ. The germline V and J ends were trimmed by 0 bases and 1 base, with 8 bases remaining between them. As DNA, the CDR3 is TGCGCCAGCAGCTTGGCCGGAGGAAGCAATCAGCCCCAGCATTTT. Its protein is CASSLAGGSNQPQHF.

The chain is built from TRBV11-2 and TRBJ1-4, with 10 positions matching TRBD1. The J segment lost 8 bases and the V segment lost 5 bases, leaving 2 bases of the junction unmatched. Germline V gene data show CDR1 as SGHAT and CDR2 as FQNNGV. This CDR3 is 13 amino acids long. Here the CDR3 reads CASSRDRGEKLFF. CDR3 DNA: TGTGCCAGCAGCCGGGACAGGGGCGAAAAACTGTTTTTT.

The chain employs TRBV6-2 or TRBV6-3 and TRBJ1-5, with D uncertain. The V end lost 5 bases, the J end lost 6 bases, and 17 bases lay between the germline ends. This CDR3 comprises 15 residues. Germline V gives CDR1 MNHEY, CDR2 SVGEGT. The CDR3 nucleotides are TGTGCCAGCAGTCCCCGGGATAGTAAGACTCAGCCCCAGCATTTT. This gives the protein CASSPRDSKTQPQHF.

This clone was seen just once. This rearrangement joins TRBV13 to TRBJ1-2; tentatively, D is TRBD1 (5 bases). Trimming shortened V by 1 base and J by 0 bases, and 9 bases separated the two germline ends. Per germline, CDR1 PRHDT and CDR2 FYEKMQ (reference sequence). This CDR3 contains 15 residues. CDR3 residues: CASSLVGDANYGYTF. The DNA for the CDR3 is TGTGCCAGCAGCTTAGTGGGGGACGCTAACTATGGCTACACCTTC.

There are a few counts of this clone. CDR3 residues: CAISDRGRETQYF. DNA of the CDR3: TGTGCCATCAGTGATAGGGGGCGAGAGACCCAGTACTTC. The V gene is TRBV10-3, the J gene TRBJ2-5; 7 nucleotides line up with TRBD1. CDR1 ENHRY and CDR2 SYGVKD come from the germline V gene. J lost 4 bases, V lost 3 bases, and 2 bases had no gene match. This CDR3 is built from 13 residues.